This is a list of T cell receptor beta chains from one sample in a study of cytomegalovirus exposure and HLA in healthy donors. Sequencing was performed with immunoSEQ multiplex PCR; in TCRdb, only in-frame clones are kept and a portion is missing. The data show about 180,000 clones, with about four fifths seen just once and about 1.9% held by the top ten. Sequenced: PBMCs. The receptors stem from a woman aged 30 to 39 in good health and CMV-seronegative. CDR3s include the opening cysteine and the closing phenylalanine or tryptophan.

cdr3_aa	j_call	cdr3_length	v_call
CASSLDGGALDTQYF	TRBJ2-3	15	TRBV7-6
CASSVSYGNEAFF	TRBJ1-1	13	TRBV9
CASSYPGTGTRLTPEAFF	TRBJ1-1	18	TRBV2
CASSFIAWTGGRRVNEQFF	TRBJ2-1	19	TRBV7-9
CASRQNPAGGDFSGYTF	TRBJ1-2	17	TRBV7-9
CASSPQGWDQPQHF	TRBJ1-5	14	TRBV18
CASSERTRGSEQYF	TRBJ2-7	14	TRBV5-1
CASSAPGVVGEAFF	TRBJ1-1	14	TRBV5-4
CASSLVGTGLRDEQYF	TRBJ2-7	16	TRBV5-1
CASRDRISTDTQYF	TRBJ2-3	14	TRBV10-1
CASSYAANTEAFF	TRBJ1-1	13	TRBV6-5
CARVHPGSSGNTIYF	TRBJ1-3	15	TRBV10-1
CASSAYQGRANTGELFF	TRBJ2-2	17	TRBV9
CASSLGLRNTEAFF	TRBJ1-1	14	TRBV28
CASSLDMTGGSTEAFF	TRBJ1-1	16	TRBV5-1
CASSLSGGVQETQYF	TRBJ2-5	15	TRBV5-1
CASSQTGPGTEAFF	TRBJ1-1	14	TRBV5-1
CASSLGGGQETQYF	TRBJ2-5	14	TRBV7-7
CASSVEAVMNTEAFF	TRBJ1-1	15	TRBV9
CASRQQGVGSTEAFF	TRBJ1-1	15	TRBV6-4
CASSLEGINYEQYF	TRBJ2-7	14	TRBV5-1
CASSPRTDGGMTQYF	TRBJ2-5	15	TRBV7-2
CASSSRRQFEAQYF	TRBJ2-5	14	TRBV7-6
CASSLGDRKSSYEQYF	TRBJ2-7	16	TRBV7-9
CASTWGTGDTEAFF	TRBJ1-1	14	TRBV6-5
CASSIDLRGTGVGNQPQHF	TRBJ1-5	19	TRBV19
CASSQGRGGEYNEQFF	TRBJ2-1	16	TRBV4-1
CASSLGQRKSFF	TRBJ1-1	12	TRBV28
CAWSEDRYEQYF	TRBJ2-7	12	TRBV30
CANDGGEQYF	TRBJ2-7	10	TRBV11-3
CASSGGTGGRQPQHF	TRBJ1-5	15	TRBV2
CASRGQGRGQPQHF	TRBJ1-5	14	TRBV10-2
CASSEYRGDHNEQFF	TRBJ2-1	15	TRBV25-1
CSVVTGTYEQYF	TRBJ2-7	12	TRBV29-1
CASKTGGSYEQYF	TRBJ2-7	13	TRBV27
CASSPGQGRTDTQYF	TRBJ2-3	15	TRBV7-7
CASSQDWANNYGYTF	TRBJ1-2	15	TRBV4-2
CASSRSTGGGEKLFF	TRBJ1-4	15	TRBV5-6
CASGLVARGLAGPHYEQYF	TRBJ2-7	19	TRBV12-5
CASSQSWDRVSYEQYF	TRBJ2-7	16	TRBV4-1
CASSLQGGTEAFF	TRBJ1-1	13	TRBV9
CASSHNLAQPQHF	TRBJ1-5	13	TRBV4-1
CATSNRATGELFF	TRBJ2-2	13	TRBV15
CASSQDLRGLTNTEAFF	TRBJ1-1	17	TRBV4-3
CASRPRGPGNQPQHF	TRBJ1-5	15	TRBV6-5
CASSQVLGLAYEQYF	TRBJ2-7	15	TRBV4-2
CASSKDRGIMNTEAFF	TRBJ1-1	16	TRBV5-1
CASSLFHSQETQYF	TRBJ2-5	14	TRBV5-1
CASSHGQGSHEQYF	TRBJ2-7	14	TRBV5-4
CASSYSGGKGGAFF	TRBJ1-1	14	TRBV6-5
CASSPGGGAWEQFF	TRBJ2-1	14	TRBV18
CSSHSYNEQFF	TRBJ2-1	11	TRBV20-1
CASSDRANTQYF	TRBJ2-3	12	TRBV25-1
CASSPLDRGNTEAFF	TRBJ1-1	15	TRBV19
CAWRGTPRGSGANVLTF	TRBJ2-6	17	TRBV30
CASSDEFRGSTEAFF	TRBJ1-1	15	TRBV10-2
CSADWTGSEQFF	TRBJ2-1	12	TRBV29-1
CASSDATGGGYTF	TRBJ1-2	13	TRBV7-3